This T cell receptor beta chain was captured by sequencing in a study of T cells in Graves' hyperthyroidism and ophthalmopathy. Study-level information: At initial diagnosis, before any treatment had begun, peripheral blood was obtained. Whole-study results and caveats: Ophthalmopathy prediction by the model preceded onset by a median about 6.3 months.

TCR beta CDR3 sequences were amplified from RNA transcripts. A first-round RT-PCR of the TCR CDR3 used the HTBI primer set. In TCRdb, the multiplex PCR reads were re-called with MiXCR into one record per CDR3 protein. The sample contains approximately 590,000 distinct CDR3 sequences, 15% to 18% of which appear only once. The CDR3 contains 15 residues. Germline-derived CDR1 and CDR2 are SGHVS and FNYEAQ. V was clipped by 4 bases and J by 2 bases; unmatched bases: 4. This clonotype occurred many times. Its antigen is undetermined. V is TRBV7-6 and J is TRBJ2-1, with 8 bases lining up with TRBD2. Material: blood. The receptor was isolated from a woman aged 25 to 45 with Graves' hyperthyroidism. CDR3 in amino acids: CASSSAGAPYNEQFF. For the CDR3, the DNA is TGTGCCAGCAGCTCAGCGGGGGCACCCTACAATGAGCAGTTCTTC.